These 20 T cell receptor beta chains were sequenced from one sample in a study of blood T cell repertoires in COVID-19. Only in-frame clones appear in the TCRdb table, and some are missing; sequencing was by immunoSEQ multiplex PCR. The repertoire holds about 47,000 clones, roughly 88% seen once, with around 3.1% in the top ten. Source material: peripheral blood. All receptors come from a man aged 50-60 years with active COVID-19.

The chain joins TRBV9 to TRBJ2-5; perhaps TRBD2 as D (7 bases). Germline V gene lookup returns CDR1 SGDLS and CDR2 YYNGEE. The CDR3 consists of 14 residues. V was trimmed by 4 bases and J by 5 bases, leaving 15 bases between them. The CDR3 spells CASSLRGGAETQYF. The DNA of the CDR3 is TGTGCCAGCAGCCTGAGGGGGGGGGCGGAGACCCAGTACTTC.

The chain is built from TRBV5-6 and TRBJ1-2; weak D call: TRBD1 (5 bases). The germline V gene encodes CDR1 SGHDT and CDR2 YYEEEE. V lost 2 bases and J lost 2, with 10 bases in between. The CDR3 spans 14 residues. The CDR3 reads CASSFRTLNYGYTF. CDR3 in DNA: TGTGCCAGCAGCTTTAGGACATTAAACTATGGCTACACCTTC.

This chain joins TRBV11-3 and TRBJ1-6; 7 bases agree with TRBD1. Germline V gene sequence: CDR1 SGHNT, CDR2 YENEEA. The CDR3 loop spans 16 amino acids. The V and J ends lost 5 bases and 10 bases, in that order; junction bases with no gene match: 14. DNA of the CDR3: TGTGCCAGCAGCAAGAGTCGGGACAGCCTTGGGTCACCCCTCCACTTT. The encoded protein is CASSKSRDSLGSPLHF.

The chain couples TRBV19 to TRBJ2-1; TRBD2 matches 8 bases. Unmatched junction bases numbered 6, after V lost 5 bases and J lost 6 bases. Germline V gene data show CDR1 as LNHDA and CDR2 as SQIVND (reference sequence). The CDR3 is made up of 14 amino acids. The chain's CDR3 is CASSPLAGGNEQFF. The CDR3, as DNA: TGTGCCAGTAGTCCCCTCGCGGGGGGCAATGAGCAGTTCTTC.

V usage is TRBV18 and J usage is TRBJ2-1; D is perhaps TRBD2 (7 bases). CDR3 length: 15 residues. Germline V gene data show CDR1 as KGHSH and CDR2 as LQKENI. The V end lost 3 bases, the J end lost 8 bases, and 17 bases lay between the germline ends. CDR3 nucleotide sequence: TGTGCCAGCTCACCGGGGGGCGGGAGAGTCGATGAGCAGTTCTTC. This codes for CASSPGGGRVDEQFF.

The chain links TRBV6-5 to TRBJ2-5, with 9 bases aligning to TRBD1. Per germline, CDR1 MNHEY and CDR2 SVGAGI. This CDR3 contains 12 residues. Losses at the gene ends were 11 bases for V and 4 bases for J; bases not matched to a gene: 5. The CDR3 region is CASPTGGETQYF. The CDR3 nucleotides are TGTGCCTCACCGACAGGGGGAGAGACCCAGTACTTC.

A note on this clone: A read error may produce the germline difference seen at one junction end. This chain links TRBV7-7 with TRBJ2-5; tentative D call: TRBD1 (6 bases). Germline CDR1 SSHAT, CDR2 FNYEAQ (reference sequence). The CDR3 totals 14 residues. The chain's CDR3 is CASSLTGIGETQYF. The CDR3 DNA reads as TGTGCTAGCAGCTTAACAGGGATTGGGGAGACCCAGTACTTC.

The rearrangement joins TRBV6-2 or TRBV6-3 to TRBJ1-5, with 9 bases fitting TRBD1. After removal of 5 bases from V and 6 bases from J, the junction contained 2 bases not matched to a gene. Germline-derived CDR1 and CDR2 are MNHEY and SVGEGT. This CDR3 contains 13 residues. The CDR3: CASSGDRVQPQHF. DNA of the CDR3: TGTGCCAGCAGTGGGGACAGGGTTCAGCCCCAGCATTTT.

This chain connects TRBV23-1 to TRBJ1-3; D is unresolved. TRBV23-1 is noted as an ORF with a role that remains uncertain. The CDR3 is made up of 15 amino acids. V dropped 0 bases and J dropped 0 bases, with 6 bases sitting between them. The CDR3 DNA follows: TGCGCCAGCAGTCAATCTTCGAGCTCTGGAAACACCATATATTTT. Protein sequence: CASSQSSSSGNTIYF.

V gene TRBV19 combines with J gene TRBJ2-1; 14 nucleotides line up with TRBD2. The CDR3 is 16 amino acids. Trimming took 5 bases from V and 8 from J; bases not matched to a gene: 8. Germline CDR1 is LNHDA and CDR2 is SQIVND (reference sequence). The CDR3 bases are TGTGCCAGTAGTTCCTTGCCGGGACTAGCGGGGGATGAGCAGTTCTTC. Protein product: CASSSLPGLAGDEQFF.

The CDR3 reads CATSDPGTSHNEQFF. The CDR3 nucleotides are TGTGCCACCAGTGATCCCGGGACTTCCCACAATGAGCAGTTCTTC. The chain uses TRBV24-1 and TRBJ2-1; tentative D call: TRBD2 (6 bases). Germline assignment: CDR1 KGHDR and CDR2 SFDVKD. The CDR3 runs to 15 residues. Deletions cut 3 bases from V and 5 bases from J, with 13 bases between.

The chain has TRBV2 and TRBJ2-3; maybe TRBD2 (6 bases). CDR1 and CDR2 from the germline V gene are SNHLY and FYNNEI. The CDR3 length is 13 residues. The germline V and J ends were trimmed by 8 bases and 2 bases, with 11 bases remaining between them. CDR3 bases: TGTGCCAGCTCGGGGGTAGTCACAGATACGCAGTATTTT. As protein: CASSGVVTDTQYF.

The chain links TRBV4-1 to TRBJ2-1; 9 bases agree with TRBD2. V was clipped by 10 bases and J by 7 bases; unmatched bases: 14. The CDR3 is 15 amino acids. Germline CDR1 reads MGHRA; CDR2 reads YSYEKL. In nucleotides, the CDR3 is TGCGCCACCTCTAATTTAGCGGGAGTCGGGAATGAGCAGTTCTTC. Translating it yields CATSNLAGVGNEQFF.

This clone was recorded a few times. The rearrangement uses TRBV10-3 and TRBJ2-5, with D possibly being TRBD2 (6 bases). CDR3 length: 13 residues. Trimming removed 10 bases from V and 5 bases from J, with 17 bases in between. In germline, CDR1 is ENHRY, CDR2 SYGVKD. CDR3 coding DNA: TGTGCCACCAAGGAGGGAAGCGGGGAGACCCAGTACTTC. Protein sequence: CATKEGSGETQYF.

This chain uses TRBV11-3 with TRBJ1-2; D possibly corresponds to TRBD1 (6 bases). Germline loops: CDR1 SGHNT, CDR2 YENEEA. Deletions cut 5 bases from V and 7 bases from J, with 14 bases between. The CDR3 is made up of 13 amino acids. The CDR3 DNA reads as TGTGCCAGCAGCGGACAGTCCCTAGGTGGCTACACCTTC. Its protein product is CASSGQSLGGYTF.

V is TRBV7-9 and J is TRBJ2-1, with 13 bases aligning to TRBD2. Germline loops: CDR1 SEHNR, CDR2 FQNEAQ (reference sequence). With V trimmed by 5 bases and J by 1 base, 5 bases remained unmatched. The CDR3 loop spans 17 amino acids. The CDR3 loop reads CASSHPGLAGSYNEQFF. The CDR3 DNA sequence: TGTGCCAGCAGCCACCCGGGACTAGCGGGATCCTACAATGAGCAGTTCTTC.

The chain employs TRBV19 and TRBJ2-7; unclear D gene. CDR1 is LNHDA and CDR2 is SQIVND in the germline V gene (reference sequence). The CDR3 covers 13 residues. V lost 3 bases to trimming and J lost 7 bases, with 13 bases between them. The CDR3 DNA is TGTGCCAGTAGTATTAGTAGAGCTTATGAGCAGTACTTC. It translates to CASSISRAYEQYF.

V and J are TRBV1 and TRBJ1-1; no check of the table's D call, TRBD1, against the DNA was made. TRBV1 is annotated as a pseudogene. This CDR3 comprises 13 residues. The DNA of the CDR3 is TGCACCAGCATCGGACAGCTGAACACTGAAGCTTTCTTT. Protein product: CTSIGQLNTEAFF.

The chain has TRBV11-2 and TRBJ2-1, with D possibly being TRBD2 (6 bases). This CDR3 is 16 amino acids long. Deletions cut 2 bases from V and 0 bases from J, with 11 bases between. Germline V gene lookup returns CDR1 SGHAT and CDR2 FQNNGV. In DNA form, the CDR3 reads TGTGCCAGCAGCTTAAACCAGGGAGGCTCCTACAATGAGCAGTTCTTC. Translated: CASSLNQGGSYNEQFF.

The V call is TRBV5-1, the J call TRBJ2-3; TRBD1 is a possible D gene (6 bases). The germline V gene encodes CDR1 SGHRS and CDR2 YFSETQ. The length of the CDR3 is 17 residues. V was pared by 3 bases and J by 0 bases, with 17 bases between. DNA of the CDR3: TGCGCCAGCAGCTCACAGGGCGCTTCTCTTAGCACAGATACGCAGTATTTT. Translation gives CASSSQGASLSTDTQYF.